The 25 T cell receptor beta chains below were found in one sample sequenced in a study of response to subunit inactivated influenza vaccine (dated by TCRdb to about 2018). Library method: RT-PCR. Data came from an Illumina HiSeq 2500. Using fastp trimming at Q25 and MiXCR clonotype assembly, TCRdb reanalyzed the public sequencing data and kept in-frame beta chains. Each entry is one CDR3 protein sequence, shown with its most common DNA and genes. This sample holds roughly 650,000 distinct CDR3 sequences; approximately 15% were observed only once. The top ten hold 11% of the sample. Material: PBMCs from blood, obtained about 13 days after vaccination. Receptors originate from a man aged 45-65 years who received an inactivated influenza vaccine. Donor details come from another sample of the same person, matched by shared clones.

This clonotype was seen more than once but under ten times. The V call is TRBV29-1, the J call TRBJ2-1, with 9 bases that match TRBD2. The CDR3 consists of 13 residues. Germline V gene data show CDR1 as SQVTM and CDR2 as ANQGSEA. V lost 6 bases to trimming and J lost 9 bases; unmatched junction nucleotides: 9. The CDR3: CSVVRRGGFEQFF. The CDR3 nucleotides are TGCAGCGTCGTACGGCGGGGGGGCTTTGAGCAGTTCTTC.

This chain links TRBV5-6 with TRBJ2-7, with D tentatively TRBD2 (5 bases). The germline V gene encodes CDR1 SGHDT and CDR2 YYEEEE. Trimming cost V 3 bases and J 0 bases, with 16 bases left between them. The CDR3 covers 16 residues. The CDR3 spells CASSYLGGKHSYEQYF. CDR3 coding DNA: TGTGCCAGCAGCTACCTCGGAGGCAAGCACTCCTACGAGCAGTACTTC.

The CDR3 region has the DNA TGTGCCAGCAGTAGGTCCAGAACTAATGAAAAACTGTTTTTT. It yields the protein CASSRSRTNEKLFF. The gene calls are TRBV25-1 and TRBJ1-4; D is ambiguous. This CDR3 spans 14 amino acids. The germline V and J ends were trimmed by 5 bases and 1 base, with 8 bases remaining between them. Germline values: CDR1 MGHDK, CDR2 SYGVNS.

The V gene is TRBV29-1, the J gene TRBJ2-1, with 14 bases fitting TRBD2. Germline assignment: CDR1 SQVTM and CDR2 ANQGSEA. This CDR3 has 14 residues. V shed 5 bases, J shed 8 bases, and the junction held 5 bases outside the gene matches. The CDR3 loop is CSVRGTSGSHEQFF. The CDR3 coding sequence is TGCAGCGTTCGTGGGACTAGCGGGAGCCATGAGCAGTTCTTC.

In its sample, this clonotype was seen a few times. This chain joins TRBV6-1 and TRBJ2-3; TRBD2 matches 11 bases. CDR1 and CDR2 from the germline V gene are MNHNS and SASEGT. CDR3 length equals 15 residues. J gave up 7 bases and V 5 bases, and 8 bases lay outside the gene matches. DNA for the CDR3: TGTGCCAGCAGTCCCTATAGCGGGGGGGCGAATACGCAGTATTTT. Translated, it gives CASSPYSGGANTQYF.

This clonotype was detected only a few times. The chain carries TRBV20-1 and TRBJ1-1, with D unresolved. V lost 1 base to trimming and J lost 4 bases, with 13 bases between them. CDR3 length equals 14 residues. Germline-derived CDR1 and CDR2 are DFQATT and SNEGSKA (reference sequence). CDR3 in amino acids: CSARGIPRSTEAFF. CDR3 DNA sequence: TGCAGTGCTAGAGGGATCCCTCGGAGCACTGAAGCTTTCTTT.

The chain employs TRBV12-3 or TRBV12-4 and TRBJ1-5, with TRBD1 identical over 12 bases. The CDR3 consists of 21 residues. V gave up 4 bases and J gave up 0 bases; unmatched junction bases: 16. Here the CDR3 DNA reads TGTGCCAGCAGTTCATCTTCTCCCGGGACAGGGGGCGATAATAGCAATCAGCCCCAGCATTTT. This gives the protein CASSSSSPGTGGDNSNQPQHF.

J is TRBJ2-2 and V is TRBV6-6; D unclear. V was clipped by 10 bases and J by 6 bases, with 6 bases between them. The CDR3 has 10 residues. Germline lookup yields CDR1 MNHNY and CDR2 SVGAGI (reference sequence). CDR3 residues: CATRAGELFF. In nucleotides, the CDR3 is TGTGCCACACGAGCCGGGGAGCTGTTTTTT.

This clonotype was observed a few times. In DNA form, the CDR3 reads TGTGCCAGCAGCCCTGGCGATACGAACACCGGGGAGCTGTTTTTT. Translation: CASSPGDTNTGELFF. The chain carries TRBV3-1 and TRBJ2-2; unclear D gene. V dropped 4 bases and J dropped 0 bases, with 9 bases sitting between them. The CDR3 spans 15 residues. Per the germline V gene, CDR1 is LGHDT and CDR2 is YNNKEL (reference sequence).

Only a few counts were recorded for this clonotype. This clone may be a read error of a much larger clone one base away. The chain is built from TRBV28 and TRBJ2-5; TRBD2 aligns across 12 bases. CDR1 and CDR2 from the germline V gene are MDHEN and SYDVKM. Germline trimming cut 6 bases from V and 4 bases from J; bases unmatched to any gene: 3. The CDR3 length is 14 residues. DNA for the CDR3: TGTGCCAGCAGACCGGGACTAGCGGGAGAGACCCAGTACTTC. Translated, it gives CASRPGLAGETQYF.

The table lists this clonotype with a few counts. J is TRBJ2-1 and V is TRBV6-2 or TRBV6-3, with 15 bases fitting TRBD2. Germline V gives CDR1 MNHEY, CDR2 SVGEGT. The CDR3 extends over 17 amino acids. Trimming took 2 bases from V and 9 from J; bases not matched to a gene: 8. DNA of the CDR3: TGTGCCAGCAGTTACCAAATCGGGACTAGCGGGAGGATTGAGCAGTTCTTC. This codes for CASSYQIGTSGRIEQFF.

The V call is TRBV20-1, the J call TRBJ2-7, with no clear D. CDR3 size: 12 residues. Germline-derived CDR1 and CDR2 are DFQATT and SNEGSKA (reference sequence). V gave up 1 base and J gave up 6 bases, with 10 bases separating them. CDR3 residues: CSARGRVGEQYF. CDR3 bases: TGCAGTGCTAGAGGACGGGTAGGCGAGCAGTACTTC.

The chain couples TRBV6-5 to TRBJ1-2; D is unclear. Germline CDR1 reads MNHEY; CDR2 reads SVGAGI. This CDR3 is built from 16 residues. V was clipped by 0 bases and J by 4 bases, with 15 bases between them. The CDR3, as DNA: TGTGCCAGCAGTTACTCGATTGTTGGTCTTAGCTATGGCTACACCTTC. Translating it yields CASSYSIVGLSYGYTF.

The rearrangement uses TRBV20-1 and TRBJ2-7, with 7 positions matching TRBD1. V lost 3 bases, J lost 1 base, and 12 bases stayed unmatched. Germline V gene lookup returns CDR1 DFQATT and CDR2 SNEGSKA (reference sequence). The CDR3 extends over 16 amino acids. The CDR3 DNA reads as TGCAGTGCTAGGGATTACAGGGGAAGAGGGTCCTACGAGCAGTACTTC. Translating it yields CSARDYRGRGSYEQYF.

The J gene is TRBJ2-3, the V gene TRBV20-1, with 8 bases matching TRBD2. This CDR3 has 15 amino acids. CDR1 and CDR2 (germline): DFQATT, SNEGSKA (reference sequence). V shed 3 bases and J 0 bases; nucleotides not matched to a gene: 5. The CDR3 DNA follows: TGCAGTGCTAGTTCCCCTAGCGGGAGCACAGATACGCAGTATTTT. It is translated as CSASSPSGSTDTQYF.

This clonotype has a handful of counts. The chain joins TRBV11-2 to TRBJ2-1; TRBD2 matches at 9 bases. Per germline, CDR1 SGHAT and CDR2 FQNNGV. The CDR3 runs 17 residues. The trim removed 2 bases at V and 3 bases at J, leaving 8 bases unmatched. The CDR3 region has the DNA TGTGCCAGCAGCTTAAGGGTTAGCGGGGGTAGCTACAATGAGCAGTTCTTC. This gives the protein CASSLRVSGGSYNEQFF. Full variable domain (rest looked up from reference TRBV11-2 and TRBJ2-1): EAGVAQSPRYKIIEKRQSVAFWCNPISGHATLYWYQQILGQGPKLLIQFQNNGVVDDSQLPKDRFSAERLKGVDSTLKIQPAKLEDSAVYLCASSLRVSGGSYNEQFFGPGTRLTVL.

V gene TRBV4-2 combines with J gene TRBJ2-5, with 8 bases aligning to TRBD2. The germline V gene has CDR1 LGHNA and CDR2 YNFKEQ. V dropped 0 bases and J dropped 6; count of bases not matched to a gene: 9. The CDR3 has 16 amino acids. CDR3 sequence reads: CASSQDKRERQKTQYF. The CDR3 coding sequence is TGTGCCAGCAGCCAAGATAAGCGGGAGAGGCAAAAGACCCAGTACTTC.

This clonotype was seen at least ten times. J is TRBJ1-3 and V is TRBV5-5; D not certain. With 0 bases removed from V and 4 bases from J, the gap between germline ends came to 5 bases. Germline-derived CDR1 and CDR2 are SGHKS and YYEKEE (reference sequence). This CDR3 has 13 amino acids. The CDR3 sequence: CASSLVGGNTIYF. The CDR3 nucleotides are TGTGCCAGCAGCTTGGTGGGAGGAAACACCATATATTTT.

This chain links TRBV5-1 with TRBJ2-7, with D perhaps being TRBD1 or TRBD2 (5 bases each). The germline V and J ends were trimmed by 0 bases and 6 bases, with 13 bases remaining between them. This CDR3 is built from 14 residues. Germline V gene data show CDR1 as SGHRS and CDR2 as YFSETQ. The CDR3 protein is CASSLGDPSGEQYF. The CDR3 DNA reads TGCGCCAGCAGCTTGGGGGACCCAAGTGGCGAGCAGTACTTC.

CDR3 loop: CASSQPLTSGISNEQFF. In nucleotides, the CDR3 is TGTGCCAGCAGCCAACCTCTGACTAGCGGGATAAGTAATGAGCAGTTCTTC. The chain has TRBV3-1 and TRBJ2-1; TRBD2 matches at 11 bases. CDR1 is LGHDT, CDR2 YNNKEL, per germline (reference sequence). Losses at the gene ends were 2 bases for V and 7 bases for J; bases not matched to a gene: 10. CDR3 length: 17 amino acids.

This chain connects TRBV3-1 to TRBJ1-4; D is unresolved. This CDR3 contains 16 residues. The V gene lost 4 bases and the J gene lost 0 bases, with 12 bases spanning the gap. Germline V lookup: CDR1 LGHDT, CDR2 YNNKEL (reference sequence). This CDR3 reads CASSLGRSPTNEKLFF. The CDR3 nucleotides are TGTGCCAGCAGCCTCGGGAGGTCGCCAACTAATGAAAAACTGTTTTTT.

The chain recombines TRBV5-6 with TRBJ2-7; perhaps TRBD2 as D (5 bases). This CDR3 spans 12 amino acids. The germline V gene encodes CDR1 SGHDT and CDR2 YYEEEE. Trimming left V 0 bases short and J 9 bases short, with 10 bases between. The CDR3 DNA follows: TGTGCCAGCAGCTTGGCCCACGGGGTGCAGTACTTC. It yields the protein CASSLAHGVQYF.

V is TRBV5-1 and J is TRBJ2-7, with D perhaps given as TRBD1 or TRBD2 (5 bases each). Deletions cut 2 bases from V and 6 bases from J, with 15 bases between. The CDR3 extends over 14 amino acids. CDR1 is SGHRS and CDR2 is YFSETQ in the germline V gene. This CDR3 reads CASSFGPEGSEQYF. In DNA form, the CDR3 reads TGCGCCAGCAGCTTTGGGCCTGAGGGGTCCGAGCAGTACTTC.

This clonotype was counted only a few times. The chain recombines TRBV28 with TRBJ2-2; TRBD1 might be the D (6 bases). Germline V gene data show CDR1 as MDHEN and CDR2 as SYDVKM. V was pared by 2 bases and J by 1 base, with 14 bases between. This CDR3 has 17 residues. CDR3 in amino acids: CASSLPPNRVNTGELFF. Here the CDR3 DNA reads TGTGCCAGCAGTTTACCCCCGAACAGGGTGAACACCGGGGAGCTGTTTTTT.

In this sample, this clonotype turned up a few times. The chain combines TRBV7-3 with TRBJ2-5; D may match TRBD1 or TRBD2 (6 bases each). The CDR3 spans 15 residues. Per the germline V gene, CDR1 is SGHTA and CDR2 is FQGTGA. Trimming left V 2 bases short and J 5 bases short, with 15 bases between. The CDR3 sequence is CASSLQAGRGETQYF. For the CDR3, the DNA is TGTGCCAGCAGCTTACAAGCGGGCAGGGGCGAGACCCAGTACTTC.